The 5 T cell receptor beta chains below all came from one sample that was sequenced in a study of cytomegalovirus exposure and HLA in healthy donors. Researchers ran the PCR with 60 Vbeta and 13 Jbeta primers. The repertoire was sequenced with immunoSEQ multiplex PCR; TCRdb's copy has only in-frame clones and lacks some. The sample contains 130,000 to 150,000 clones, roughly 70% of which appear only once. The sample comprised PBMCs. All receptors come from a woman aged 35 to 49 in good health and CMV-seronegative.

Details on this clone: Other DNA sequences in this specimen translate into the identical CDR3. The chain is built from TRBV13 and TRBJ2-7, with D maybe TRBD1 (5 bases). The V gene lost 3 bases and the J gene lost 0 bases, with 9 bases spanning the gap. The V gene's germline CDR1 is PRHDT and CDR2 FYEKMQ (reference sequence). The CDR3 has 14 amino acids. CDR3 sequence (DNA): TGTGCCAGCAGCTTGGGGCGTAGCTCCTACGAGCAGTACTTC. It is translated as CASSLGRSSYEQYF.

In its sample, this clone was seen a few times. This rearrangement joins TRBV9 to TRBJ1-4; D not certain. CDR1 and CDR2 (germline): SGDLS, YYNGEE. V dropped 7 bases and J dropped 8 bases, with 18 bases sitting between them. This CDR3 is 14 amino acids long. CDR3 protein: CASGEGGLGEKLFF. CDR3 nucleotide sequence: TGTGCCAGCGGCGAGGGAGGGCTAGGGGAAAAACTGTTTTTT.

This clone was seen a single time. This sequence joins TRBV7-9 and TRBJ1-5, with a tentative D call TRBD1 (6 bases). Germline-derived CDR1 and CDR2 are SEHNR and FQNEAQ (reference sequence). V was trimmed by 1 base and J by 4 bases, leaving 17 bases between them. The CDR3 is 17 residues long. This CDR3 is CASSLDGRGVGNQPQHF. The CDR3 region has the DNA TGTGCCAGCAGCTTAGATGGCAGGGGCGTTGGTAATCAGCCCCAGCATTTT.

This clone occurred many times. J is TRBJ2-3 and V is TRBV5-6; no clear D gene. The length of the CDR3 is 15 residues. V was shortened by 4 bases and J by 0 bases, with 12 bases between the two germline ends. Germline CDR1 reads SGHDT; CDR2 reads YYEEEE. The CDR3: CASSQRWLSTDTQYF. CDR3 coding DNA: TGTGCCAGCAGCCAACGGTGGTTGAGCACAGATACGCAGTATTTT.

This clone was detected only once. This chain connects TRBV10-3 to TRBJ2-7, with D perhaps TRBD1 (6 bases). CDR3 length equals 16 residues. Germline lookup yields CDR1 ENHRY and CDR2 SYGVKD. V lost 3 bases and J 2 bases, leaving 17 bases between the germline ends. In DNA form, the CDR3 reads TGTGCCATCAGTGACCACCTGAAGGGGGAAGCCTACGAGCAGTACTTC. As protein: CAISDHLKGEAYEQYF.